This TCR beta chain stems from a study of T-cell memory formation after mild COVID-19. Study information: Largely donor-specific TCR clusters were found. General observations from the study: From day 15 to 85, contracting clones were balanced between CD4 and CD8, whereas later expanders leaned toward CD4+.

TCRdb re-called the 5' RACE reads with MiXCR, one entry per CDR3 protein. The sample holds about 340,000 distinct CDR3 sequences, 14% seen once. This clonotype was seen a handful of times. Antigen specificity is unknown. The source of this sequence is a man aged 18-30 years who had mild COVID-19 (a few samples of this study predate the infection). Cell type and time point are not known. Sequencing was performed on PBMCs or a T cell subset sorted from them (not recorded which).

DNA of the CDR3: TGTGCCAGCAGCTTAGGGGAAGGGCGCGAGCAGTACTTC. Protein product: CASSLGEGREQYF. The gene calls are TRBV7-9 and TRBJ2-7; no reliable D call. CDR1 and CDR2 from the germline V gene are SEHNR and FQNEAQ (reference sequence). The CDR3 is made up of 13 amino acids. With 1 base removed from V and 6 bases from J, the gap between germline ends came to 10 bases.